This TCR beta chain was recovered during a study of control samples from healthy donors and cancer patients. Data came from immunoSEQ multiplex PCR; TCRdb stores just in-frame clones and leaves some out. Here the sample spans 110,000 to 150,000 clones, around 90% being singletons. This clone showed up just a few times. The ends were cut back, 6 bases at V and 11 bases at J, with 12 bases in the middle. The length of the CDR3 is 11 residues. CDR1 and CDR2 from the germline V gene are SNHLY and FYNNEI. Sequencing input: blood. This receptor was identified in a man aged 25 to 45 in good health. The chain recombines TRBV2 with TRBJ2-3, with D perhaps given as TRBD1 or TRBD2 (6 bases each). Written as DNA, the CDR3 is TGTGCCAGCAGGGGGGGCCAGGTGCAGTATTTT. Translation gives CASRGGQVQYF. The full variable domain, completed using reference TRBV2 and TRBJ2-3, is EPEVTQTPSHQVTQMGQEVILRCVPISNHLYFYWYRQILGQKVEFLVSFYNNEISEKSEIFDDQFSVERPDGSNFTLKIRSTKLEDSAMYFCASRGGQVQYFGPGTRLTVL.